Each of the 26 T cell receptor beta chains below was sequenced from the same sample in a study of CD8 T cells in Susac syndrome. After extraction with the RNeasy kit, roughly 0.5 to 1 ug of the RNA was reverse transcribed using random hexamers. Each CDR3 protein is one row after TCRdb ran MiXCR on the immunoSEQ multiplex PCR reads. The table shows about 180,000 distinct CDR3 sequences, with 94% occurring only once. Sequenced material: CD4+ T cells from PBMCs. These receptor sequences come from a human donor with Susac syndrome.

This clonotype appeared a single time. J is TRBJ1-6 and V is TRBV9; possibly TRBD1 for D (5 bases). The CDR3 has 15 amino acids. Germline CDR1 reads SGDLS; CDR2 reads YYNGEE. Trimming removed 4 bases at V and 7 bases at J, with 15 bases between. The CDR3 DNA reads TGTGCCAGCAGCCCCTCGGGACGGGTAAATTCACCCCTCCACTTT. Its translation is CASSPSGRVNSPLHF.

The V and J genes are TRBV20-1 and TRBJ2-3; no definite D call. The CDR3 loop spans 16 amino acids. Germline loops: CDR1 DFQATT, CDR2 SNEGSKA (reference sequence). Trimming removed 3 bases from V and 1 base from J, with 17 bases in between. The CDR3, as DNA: TGCAGTGCTAGTGCTGGGTGGGCCCAGGGCACAGATACGCAGTATTTT. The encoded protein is CSASAGWAQGTDTQYF.

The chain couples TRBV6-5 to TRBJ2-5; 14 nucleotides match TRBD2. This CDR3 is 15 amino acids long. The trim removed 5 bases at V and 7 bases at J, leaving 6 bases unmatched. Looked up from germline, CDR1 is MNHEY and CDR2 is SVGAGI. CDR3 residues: CASSRLAGGKGTQYF. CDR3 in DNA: TGTGCCAGCAGTAGACTAGCGGGGGGGAAAGGGACCCAGTACTTC.

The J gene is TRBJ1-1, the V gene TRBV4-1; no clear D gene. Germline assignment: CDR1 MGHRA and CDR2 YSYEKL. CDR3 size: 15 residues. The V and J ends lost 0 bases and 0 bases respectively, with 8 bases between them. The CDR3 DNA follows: TGCGCCAGCAGCCAAGATGAGTTATTGAACACTGAAGCTTTCTTT. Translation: CASSQDELLNTEAFF.

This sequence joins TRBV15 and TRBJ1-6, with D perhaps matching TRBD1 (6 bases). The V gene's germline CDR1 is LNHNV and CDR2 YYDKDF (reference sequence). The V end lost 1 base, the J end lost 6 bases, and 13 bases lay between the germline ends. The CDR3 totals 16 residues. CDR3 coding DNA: TGTGCCACCAGCAGAGCCAGGGGTTTGGGTAATTCACCCCTCCACTTT. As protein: CATSRARGLGNSPLHF.

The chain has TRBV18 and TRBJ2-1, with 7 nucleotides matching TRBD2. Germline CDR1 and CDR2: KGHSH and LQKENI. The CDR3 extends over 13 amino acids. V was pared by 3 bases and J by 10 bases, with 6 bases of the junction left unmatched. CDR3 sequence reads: CASSPGEGLEQFF. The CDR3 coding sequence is TGTGCCAGCTCACCCGGGGAGGGATTGGAGCAGTTCTTC.

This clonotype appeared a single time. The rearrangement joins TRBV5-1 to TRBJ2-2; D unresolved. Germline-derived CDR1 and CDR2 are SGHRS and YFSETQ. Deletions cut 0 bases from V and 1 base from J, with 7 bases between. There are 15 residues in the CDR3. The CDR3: CASSLAPQNTGELFF. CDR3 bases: TGCGCCAGCAGCTTGGCCCCACAGAACACCGGGGAGCTGTTTTTT.

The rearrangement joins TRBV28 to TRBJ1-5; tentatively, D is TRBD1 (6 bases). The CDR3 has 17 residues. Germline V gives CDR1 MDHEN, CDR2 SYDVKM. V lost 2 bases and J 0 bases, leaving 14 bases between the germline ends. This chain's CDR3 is CASSLPNRVRSNQPQHF. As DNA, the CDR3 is TGTGCCAGCAGTTTACCAAACAGGGTCCGTAGCAATCAGCCCCAGCATTTT.

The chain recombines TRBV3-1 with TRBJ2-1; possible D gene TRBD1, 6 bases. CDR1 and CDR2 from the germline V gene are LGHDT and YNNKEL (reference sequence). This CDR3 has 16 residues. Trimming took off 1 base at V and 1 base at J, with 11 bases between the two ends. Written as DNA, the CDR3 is TGTGCCAGCAGCCAAGTGATGGACAGTTCCTACAATGAGCAGTTCTTC. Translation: CASSQVMDSSYNEQFF.

Here the CDR3 reads CASRRDSSYEQYF. The CDR3 DNA follows: TGTGCCAGCAGAAGGGACAGCTCCTACGAGCAGTACTTC. This chain connects TRBV2 to TRBJ2-7; 7 nucleotides line up with TRBD1. CDR3 length: 13 amino acids. CDR1 and CDR2 (germline): SNHLY, FYNNEI. With V trimmed by 6 bases and J by 0 bases, 2 bases remained unmatched.

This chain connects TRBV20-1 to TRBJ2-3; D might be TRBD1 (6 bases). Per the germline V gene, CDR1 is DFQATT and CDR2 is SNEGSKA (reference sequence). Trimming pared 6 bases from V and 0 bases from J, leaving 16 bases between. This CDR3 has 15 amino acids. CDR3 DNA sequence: TGCAGTGCCCTCGGGACATACGATAGCACAGATACGCAGTATTTT. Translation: CSALGTYDSTDTQYF.

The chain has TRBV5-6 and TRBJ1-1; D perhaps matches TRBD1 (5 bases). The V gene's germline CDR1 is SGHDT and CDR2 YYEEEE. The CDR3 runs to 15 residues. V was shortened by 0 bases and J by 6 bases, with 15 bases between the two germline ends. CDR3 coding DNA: TGTGCCAGCAGCTTGGTGGGTAGGGTGGGGGCTGAAGCTTTCTTT. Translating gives CASSLVGRVGAEAFF.

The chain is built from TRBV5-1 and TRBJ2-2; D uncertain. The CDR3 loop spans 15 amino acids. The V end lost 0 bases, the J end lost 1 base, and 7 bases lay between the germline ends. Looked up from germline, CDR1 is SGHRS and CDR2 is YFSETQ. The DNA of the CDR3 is TGCGCCAGCAGCTTGGGGTCACAGAACACCGGGGAGCTGTTTTTT. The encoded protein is CASSLGSQNTGELFF.

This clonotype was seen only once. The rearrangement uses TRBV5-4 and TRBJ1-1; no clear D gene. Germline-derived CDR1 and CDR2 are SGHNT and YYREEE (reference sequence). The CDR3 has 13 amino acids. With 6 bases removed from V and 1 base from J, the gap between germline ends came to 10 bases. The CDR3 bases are TGTGCCAGCACCACAAAGCAGAACACTGAAGCTTTCTTT. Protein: CASTTKQNTEAFF.

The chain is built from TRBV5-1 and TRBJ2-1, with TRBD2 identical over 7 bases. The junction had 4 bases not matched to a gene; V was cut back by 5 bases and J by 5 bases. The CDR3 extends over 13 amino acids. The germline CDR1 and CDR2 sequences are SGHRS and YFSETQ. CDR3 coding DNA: TGCGCCAGCAGACGCGGACTAGACAATGAGCAGTTCTTC. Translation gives CASRRGLDNEQFF.

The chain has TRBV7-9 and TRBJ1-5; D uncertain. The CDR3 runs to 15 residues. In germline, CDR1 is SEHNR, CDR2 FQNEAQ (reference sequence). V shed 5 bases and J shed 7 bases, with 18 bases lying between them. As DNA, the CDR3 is TGTGCCAGCAGCCCGCTCGGGTGGGGTGGCCAGCCCCAGCATTTT. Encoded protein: CASSPLGWGGQPQHF.

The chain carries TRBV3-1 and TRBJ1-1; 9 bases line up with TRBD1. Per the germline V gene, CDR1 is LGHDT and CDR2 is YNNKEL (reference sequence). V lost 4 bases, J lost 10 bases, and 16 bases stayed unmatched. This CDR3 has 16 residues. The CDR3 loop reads CASSLRPGTGFGGAFF. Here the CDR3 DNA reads TGTGCCAGCAGCCTACGACCCGGGACAGGGTTTGGGGGAGCTTTCTTT.

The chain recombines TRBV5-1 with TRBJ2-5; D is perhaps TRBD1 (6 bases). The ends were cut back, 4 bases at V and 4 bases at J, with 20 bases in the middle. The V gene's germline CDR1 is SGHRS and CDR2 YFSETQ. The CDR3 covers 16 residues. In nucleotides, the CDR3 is TGCGCCAGCAGCCCCCTACTACAGGGAAAGGGAGAGACCCAGTACTTC. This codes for CASSPLLQGKGETQYF. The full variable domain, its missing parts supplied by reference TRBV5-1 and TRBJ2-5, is KAGVTQTPRYLIKTRGQQVTLSCSPISGHRSVSWYQQTPGQGLQFLFEYFSETQRNKGNFPGRFSGRQFSNSRSEMNVSTLELGDSALYLCASSPLLQGKGETQYFGPGTRLLVL.

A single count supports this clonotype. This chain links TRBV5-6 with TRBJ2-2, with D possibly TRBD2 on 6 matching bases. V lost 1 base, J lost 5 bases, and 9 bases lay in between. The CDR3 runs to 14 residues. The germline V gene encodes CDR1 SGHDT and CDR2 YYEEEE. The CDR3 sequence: CASSLSGGTGELFF. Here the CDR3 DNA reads TGTGCCAGCAGCTTGTCCGGGGGAACCGGGGAGCTGTTTTTT.

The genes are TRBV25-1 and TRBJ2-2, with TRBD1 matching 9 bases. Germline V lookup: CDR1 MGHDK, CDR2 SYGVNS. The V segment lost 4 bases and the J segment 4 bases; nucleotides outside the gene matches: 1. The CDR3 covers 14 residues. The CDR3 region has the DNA TGTGCCAGCAGTGCACAGGGGGCCACCGGGGAGCTGTTTTTT. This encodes CASSAQGATGELFF.

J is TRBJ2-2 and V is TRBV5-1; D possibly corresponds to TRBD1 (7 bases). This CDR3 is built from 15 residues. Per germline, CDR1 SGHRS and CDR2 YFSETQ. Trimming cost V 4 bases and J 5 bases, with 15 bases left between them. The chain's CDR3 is CASSLGGAGTGELFF. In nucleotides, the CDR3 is TGCGCCAGCAGCCTAGGGGGCGCGGGGACCGGGGAGCTGTTTTTT.

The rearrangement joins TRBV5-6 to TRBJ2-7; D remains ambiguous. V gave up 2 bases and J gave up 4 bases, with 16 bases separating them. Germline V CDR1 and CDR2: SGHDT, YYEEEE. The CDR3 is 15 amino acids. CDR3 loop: CASSFAGRKPYEQYF. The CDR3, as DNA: TGTGCCAGCAGCTTTGCAGGCAGAAAACCGTACGAGCAGTACTTC.

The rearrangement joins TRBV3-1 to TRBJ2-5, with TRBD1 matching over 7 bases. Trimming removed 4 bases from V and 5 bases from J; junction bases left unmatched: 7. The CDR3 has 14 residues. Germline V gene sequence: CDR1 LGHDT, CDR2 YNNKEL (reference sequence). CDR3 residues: CASSLRGQRETQYF. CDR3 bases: TGTGCCAGCAGCCTGAGGGGGCAGAGGGAGACCCAGTACTTC.

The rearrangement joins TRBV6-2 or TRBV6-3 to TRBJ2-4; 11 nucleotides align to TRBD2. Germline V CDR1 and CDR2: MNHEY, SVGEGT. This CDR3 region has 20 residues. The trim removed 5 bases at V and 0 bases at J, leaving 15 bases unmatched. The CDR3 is CASSPTTSGGTRLAKNIQYF. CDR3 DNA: TGTGCCAGCAGTCCAACTACTAGCGGGGGTACCCGACTAGCCAAAAACATTCAGTACTTC.

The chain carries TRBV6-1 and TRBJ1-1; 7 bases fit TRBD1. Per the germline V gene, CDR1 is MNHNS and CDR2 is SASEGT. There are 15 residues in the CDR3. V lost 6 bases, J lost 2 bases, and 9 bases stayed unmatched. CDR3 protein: CASRAGGSRNTEAFF. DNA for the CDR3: TGTGCCAGCAGAGCAGGGGGGAGTCGAAACACTGAAGCTTTCTTT.

The CDR3 reads CASSARTGGAQPQHF. DNA of the CDR3: TGTGCCAGCAGCGCCCGGACAGGGGGCGCGCAGCCCCAGCATTTT. This chain connects TRBV7-8 to TRBJ1-5; 11 nucleotides line up with TRBD1. The CDR3 runs 15 residues. V was pared by 5 bases and J by 7 bases, with 7 bases of the junction left unmatched. Germline V gives CDR1 SGHVS, CDR2 FQNEAQ.